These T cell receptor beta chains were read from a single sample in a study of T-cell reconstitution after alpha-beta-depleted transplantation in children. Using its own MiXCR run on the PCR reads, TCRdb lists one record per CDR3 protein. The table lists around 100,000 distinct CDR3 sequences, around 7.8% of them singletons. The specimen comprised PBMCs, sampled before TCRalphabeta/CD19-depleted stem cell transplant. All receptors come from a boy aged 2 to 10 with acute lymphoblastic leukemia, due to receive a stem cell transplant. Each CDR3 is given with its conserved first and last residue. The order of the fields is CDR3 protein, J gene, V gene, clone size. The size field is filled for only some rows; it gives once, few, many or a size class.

CASILGVEGAHATDTQYF TRBJ2-3 TRBV11-1 few
CASSQDAQDRPFEPQHF TRBJ1-5 TRBV4-2 few
CASSTDSYNTEAFF TRBJ1-1 TRBV7-8 many
CASSRLAGDYEQYF TRBJ2-7 TRBV3-1 few
CASSPQGYGYTF TRBJ1-2 TRBV5-1 few
CASSLVRNTGELFF TRBJ2-2 TRBV7-2 many
CATMGSGANVLTF TRBJ2-6 TRBV28 few
CASSQDGTEIQETQYF TRBJ2-5 TRBV3-1 many
CASSQEWASNQPQHF TRBJ1-5 TRBV4-3 many
CASSQEAGTSGNTIYF TRBJ1-3 TRBV4-1 many
CASSFLLNTEAFF TRBJ1-1 TRBV28 many
CASSLTSGGWYEQYF TRBJ2-7 TRBV5-6 many
CASSLGGTVSSGNTIYF TRBJ1-3 TRBV7-2 .
CASGLTDTQYF TRBJ2-3 TRBV6-2/TRBV6-3 many
CASSLGGVNTIYF TRBJ1-3 TRBV9 few
CASSQGGAYSWVEQFF TRBJ2-1 TRBV11-2 many
CASSGSNQPQHF TRBJ1-5 TRBV13 many
CASSRQGVINQPQHF TRBJ1-5 TRBV12-3/TRBV12-4 many
CASSVDQGHYGYTF TRBJ1-2 TRBV9 .
CASSRGGSRSAFGYTF TRBJ1-2 TRBV10-2 few
CASSSSGLGTDTQYF TRBJ2-3 TRBV7-2 many
CASSLVQRGGNYEQYF TRBJ2-7 TRBV5-6 .
CASSEKGSTTQHF TRBJ1-5 TRBV7-9 few
CASSQEGQGSDEQYF TRBJ2-7 TRBV4-3 many
CASSQGVRGIQYF TRBJ2-4 TRBV14 many
CASTVDTQYF TRBJ2-3 TRBV7-9 .
CASSFGNQETQYF TRBJ2-5 TRBV5-1 few
CASSLRTGIETQYF TRBJ2-5 TRBV12-3/TRBV12-4 many